The 18 T cell receptor beta chains reported below all come from one sample, sequenced in a study of blood T cells in healthy people across ages. Through a sample-barcoded 5' primer and a J-beta primer mix, a second PCR was run for about 6 to 12 cycles. TCRdb redid the calling of the 5' RACE reads with MiXCR, one entry per CDR3 protein. The table lists about 720,000 distinct CDR3 sequences, about 24% of them singletons, with around a fifth in the top ten. The material sequenced was blood. These receptors were obtained from a man between 65 and 85 years old in good health.

The genes are TRBV3-1 and TRBJ2-2; a weak D match, TRBD2 (5 bases). The CDR3 has 14 amino acids. Trimming pared 3 bases from V and 7 bases from J, leaving 12 bases between. Germline CDR1 is LGHDT and CDR2 is YNNKEL (reference sequence). The CDR3 nucleotides are TGTGCCAGCAGCCAGAATCCCGGGGTCGGGGAGCTGTTTTTT. It specifies CASSQNPGVGELFF.

CDR3 coding DNA: TGCAGCGCACCTAAAAAGGGGGGAGAGACCCAGTACTTC. This codes for CSAPKKGGETQYF. The chain joins TRBV29-1 to TRBJ2-5; D may be TRBD1 or TRBD2 (6 bases each). With 7 bases removed from V and 4 bases from J, the gap between germline ends came to 16 bases. From germline, CDR1 is SQVTM and CDR2 ANQGSEA. The CDR3 runs to 13 residues.

This clonotype was seen only once. The V call is TRBV2, the J call TRBJ2-3; TRBD2 matches 7 bases. V gave up 4 bases and J gave up 1 base; unmatched junction bases: 5. This CDR3 has 15 amino acids. CDR1 and CDR2 (germline): SNHLY, FYNNEI. The CDR3 here is CASSVRLARTDTQYF. For the CDR3, the DNA is TGTGCCAGCAGTGTAAGACTAGCCCGCACAGATACGCAGTATTTT.

This chain connects TRBV4-3 to TRBJ1-1; D uncertain. Germline V gene sequence: CDR1 LGHNA, CDR2 YSLEER. The CDR3 sequence is 14 residues long. V was clipped by 1 base and J by 5 bases, with 11 bases between them. The CDR3 nucleotides are TGCGCCAGCAGCCAAGGGAAGGGAGGGACTGAAGCTTTCTTT. The encoded protein is CASSQGKGGTEAFF.

The chain recombines TRBV6-5 with TRBJ2-3, with TRBD2 matching 9 bases. There are 17 residues in the CDR3. V lost 0 bases and J lost 5; bases outside the gene matches: 9. Germline-derived CDR1 and CDR2 are MNHEY and SVGAGI. CDR3 DNA sequence: TGTGCCAGCAGTTACTCGATGGCGGGGGGGGAGGGAGATACGCAGTATTTT. Encoded protein: CASSYSMAGGEGDTQYF.

This clonotype was detected only a few times. The chain uses TRBV29-1 and TRBJ1-2; a possible D gene is TRBD1 (6 bases). Trimming pared 4 bases from V and 1 base from J, leaving 10 bases between. This CDR3 contains 13 residues. Germline loops: CDR1 SQVTM, CDR2 ANQGSEA. CDR3 residues: CSVGDTNNYGYTF. The CDR3 coding sequence is TGCAGCGTTGGGGACACCAATAACTATGGCTACACCTTC. Full variable domain (remainder filled in from reference TRBV29-1 and TRBJ1-2): SAVISQKPSRDICQRGTSLTIQCQVDSQVTMMFWYRQQPGQSLTLIATANQGSEATYESGFVIDKFPISRPNLTFSTLTVSNMSPEDSSIYLCSVGDTNNYGYTFGSGTRLTVV.

This clonotype appeared a few times. This chain links TRBV28 with TRBJ2-3; 12 nucleotides match TRBD2. Germline CDR1 MDHEN, CDR2 SYDVKM. This CDR3 is 13 amino acids long. The V gene end was trimmed by 8 bases and the J gene end by 8 bases; junction bases not matched to a gene: 5. DNA for the CDR3: TGTGCCAGCGGGACTAGCGGGTCGGGTACGCAGTATTTT. This codes for CASGTSGSGTQYF.

The rearrangement uses TRBV3-1 and TRBJ2-7; 10 nucleotides agree with TRBD2. The CDR3 spans 18 residues. V lost 2 bases, J lost 3 bases, and 13 bases stayed unmatched. Germline V gives CDR1 LGHDT, CDR2 YNNKEL (reference sequence). CDR3 protein: CASSQQPGAGLAIYEQYF. The DNA of the CDR3 is TGTGCCAGCAGCCAACAACCGGGGGCGGGACTAGCGATCTACGAGCAGTACTTC.

This clonotype was observed a handful of times. This rearrangement joins TRBV7-8 to TRBJ2-5, with TRBD2 matching over 11 bases. The germline V gene has CDR1 SGHVS and CDR2 FQNEAQ. The CDR3 has 15 residues. Trimming took 2 bases from V and 5 from J; bases not matched to a gene: 4. CDR3 coding DNA: TGTGCCAGCAGCTTATCCGGACTAGCGGGCGAGACCCAGTACTTC. Its translation is CASSLSGLAGETQYF.

The chain joins TRBV6-1 to TRBJ1-3; D is unresolved. V was pared by 2 bases and J by 0 bases, with 11 bases between. Germline CDR1 and CDR2: MNHNS and SASEGT. The CDR3 extends over 16 amino acids. CDR3 loop: CASSESVGYSGNTIYF. CDR3 DNA sequence: TGTGCCAGCAGTGAATCTGTCGGGTACTCTGGAAACACCATATATTTT.

This clonotype was observed a handful of times. The V gene is TRBV20-1, the J gene TRBJ2-1; maybe TRBD1 (6 bases). Germline CDR1 DFQATT, CDR2 SNEGSKA (reference sequence). This CDR3 comprises 13 residues. The V end was cut by 6 bases, the J end by 3 bases, with 12 bases between. The CDR3 region has the DNA TGCAGTGCCCACCACAGGGTCTACAATGAGCAGTTCTTC. Translating it yields CSAHHRVYNEQFF.

The chain uses TRBV12-3 or TRBV12-4 and TRBJ2-5, with TRBD1 matching over 10 bases. V lost 7 bases, J lost 6 bases, and 11 bases stayed unmatched. The CDR3 has 15 residues. CDR3 sequence (DNA): TGTGCCAGCAAACCCGGGACAGGGGTGGGGAAGACCCAGTACTTC. Protein product: CASKPGTGVGKTQYF.

This clonotype has just a few counts. The chain employs TRBV7-9 and TRBJ1-2; D is unclear. Germline V gene sequence: CDR1 SEHNR, CDR2 FQNEAQ (reference sequence). The length of the CDR3 is 11 residues. With 4 bases removed from V and 6 bases from J, the gap between germline ends came to 6 bases. CDR3 sequence reads: CASSYRDGYTF. The CDR3, as DNA: TGTGCCAGCAGCTACAGAGATGGCTACACCTTC.

This clonotype has more than one count but fewer than ten. The chain uses TRBV15 and TRBJ1-3; no definite D call. V lost 5 bases, J lost 2 bases, and 13 bases lay in between. The CDR3 has 15 residues. Germline loops: CDR1 LNHNV, CDR2 YYDKDF (reference sequence). The chain's CDR3 is CATSLEQLAGNTIYF. The CDR3 region has the DNA TGTGCCACCAGCTTAGAACAGCTGGCTGGAAACACCATATATTTT.

On this clonotype itself: Compared with germline, one end of the junction differs, possibly owing to a read error. The rearrangement joins TRBV6-6 to TRBJ1-4; tentatively, D is TRBD1 (5 bases). The CDR3 extends over 13 amino acids. The germline CDR1 and CDR2 sequences are MNHNY and SVGAGI (reference sequence). The CDR3 here is CVSFRDSDEKLFF. The CDR3 DNA sequence: TGCGTCAGCTTCAGGGATTCGGATGAAAAACTGTTTTTT.

This clonotype was counted between two and nine times. The V call is TRBV4-3, the J call TRBJ2-2; 7 nucleotides align to TRBD1. CDR1 is LGHNA, CDR2 YSLEER, per germline. The CDR3 is 15 amino acids. The J segment lost 6 bases and the V segment lost 1 base, leaving 5 bases of the junction unmatched. Written as DNA, the CDR3 is TGCGCCAGCAGCCAAGTGACAGGGAGTGCCGGGGAGCTGTTTTTT. Protein sequence: CASSQVTGSAGELFF.

This clonotype was observed many times. The V gene is TRBV11-2, the J gene TRBJ1-5; maybe TRBD1 (6 bases). Germline V lookup: CDR1 SGHAT, CDR2 FQNNGV. The CDR3 contains 14 residues. Trimming removed 1 base from V and 5 bases from J, with 9 bases in between. The DNA of the CDR3 is TGTGCCAGCAGCTTAGCCGGGGGCCATCAGCCCCAGCATTTT. This codes for CASSLAGGHQPQHF.

This chain uses TRBV20-1 with TRBJ2-5; 10 positions match TRBD1. V lost 7 bases to trimming and J lost 4 bases; unmatched junction nucleotides: 6. CDR3 length: 13 residues. CDR1 and CDR2 (germline): DFQATT, SNEGSKA (reference sequence). This chain's CDR3 is CSVPGQGGETQYF. In DNA, the CDR3 is TGCAGTGTTCCCGGACAGGGGGGAGAGACCCAGTACTTC.